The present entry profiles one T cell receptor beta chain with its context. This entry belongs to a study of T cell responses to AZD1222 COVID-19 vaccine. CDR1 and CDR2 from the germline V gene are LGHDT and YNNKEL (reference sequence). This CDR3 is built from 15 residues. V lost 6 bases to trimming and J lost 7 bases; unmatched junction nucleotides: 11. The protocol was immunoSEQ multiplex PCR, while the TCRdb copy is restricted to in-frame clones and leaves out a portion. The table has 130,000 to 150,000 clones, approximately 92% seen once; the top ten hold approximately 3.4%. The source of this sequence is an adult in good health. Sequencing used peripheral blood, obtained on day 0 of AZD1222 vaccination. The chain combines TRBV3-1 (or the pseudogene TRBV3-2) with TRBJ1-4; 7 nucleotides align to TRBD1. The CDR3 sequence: CASSLRTGRTEKLFF. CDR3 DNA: TGTGCCAGCAGTCTAAGGACAGGAAGGACTGAAAAACTGTTTTTT.